The 26 T cell receptor beta chains given below trace back to one sample, sequenced in a study of blood T cell repertoires in COVID-19. Assay used: immunoSEQ multiplex PCR; TCRdb lists only in-frame clones, some missing. The data contain about 300,000 clones, about nine tenths of them singletons. The sequenced material came from peripheral blood. These TCRs come from a man between 18 and 29 years old with active or convalescent COVID-19.

The chain has TRBV5-6 and TRBJ1-2; no definite D call. The CDR3 consists of 12 residues. Trimming stripped 1 base from V and 2 bases from J, with 3 bases between. Germline V gene data show CDR1 as SGHDT and CDR2 as YYEEEE. The CDR3 DNA sequence: TGTGCCAGCAGCTTGATAAACTATGGCTACACCTTC. Protein sequence: CASSLINYGYTF.

This clone was seen just once. The chain is built from TRBV6-4 and TRBJ2-1; D perhaps matches TRBD2 (6 bases). This CDR3 spans 16 amino acids. V lost 6 bases and J lost 1, with 16 bases in between. The germline gives CDR1 MRHNA, CDR2 SNTAGT. CDR3 sequence: CASRREGRDSYNEQFF. The CDR3 DNA reads TGTGCCAGCAGACGCGAGGGGCGGGATTCCTACAATGAGCAGTTCTTC.

V usage is TRBV28 and J usage is TRBJ2-7; D uncertain. Germline CDR1 is MDHEN and CDR2 is SYDVKM. The length of the CDR3 is 13 residues. V shed 3 bases and J shed 4 bases, with 10 bases lying between them. The DNA for the CDR3 is TGTGCCAGCAGTTTGTTGAGAGGTTACGAGCAGTACTTC. Translated: CASSLLRGYEQYF. Variable domain in full (rest from reference TRBV28 and TRBJ2-7): DVKVTQSSRYLVKRTGEKVFLECVQDMDHENMFWYRQDPGLGLRLIYFSYDVKMKEKGDIPEGYSVSREKKERFSLILESASTNQTSMYLCASSLLRGYEQYFGPGTRLTVT.

Worth noting for this clone: Other DNA sequences within the sample encode an identical CDR3. This chain uses TRBV29-1 with TRBJ2-7, with 9 bases that match TRBD2. Germline V gene lookup returns CDR1 SQVTM and CDR2 ANQGSEA. Germline trimming cut 3 bases from V and 0 bases from J; bases unmatched to any gene: 0. The CDR3 consists of 13 residues. CDR3 amino acids: CSVDSGSSYEQYF. In nucleotides, the CDR3 is TGCAGCGTTGATAGCGGGAGCTCCTACGAGCAGTACTTC.

J is TRBJ1-2 and V is TRBV10-3; 7 nucleotides line up with TRBD1. Germline assignment: CDR1 ENHRY and CDR2 SYGVKD. V shed 9 bases, J shed 6 bases, and the junction held 7 bases outside the gene matches. This CDR3 contains 12 residues. DNA for the CDR3: TGTGCCATACTAAAGGGGGCCGATGGCTACACCTTC. Residues: CAILKGADGYTF.

This clone was seen a handful of times. V gene TRBV2 combines with J gene TRBJ1-5, with unresolved D. Germline assignment: CDR1 SNHLY and CDR2 FYNNEI. The CDR3 is 13 amino acids. Deletions cut 7 bases from V and 5 bases from J, with 12 bases between. The CDR3 sequence: CASTGEGYQPQHF. Written as DNA, the CDR3 is TGTGCCAGCACAGGAGAGGGATATCAGCCCCAGCATTTT. The full variable domain, with the rest looked up from reference TRBV2 and TRBJ1-5, is EPEVTQTPSHQVTQMGQEVILRCVPISNHLYFYWYRQILGQKVEFLVSFYNNEISEKSEIFDDQFSVERPDGSNFTLKIRSTKLEDSAMYFCASTGEGYQPQHFGDGTRLSIL.

This clone showed up just once. The rearrangement links TRBV9 to TRBJ1-1; 7 nucleotides line up with TRBD1. The V gene's germline CDR1 is SGDLS and CDR2 YYNGEE. CDR3 length: 15 amino acids. The junction had 4 bases not matched to a gene; V was cut back by 2 bases and J by 0 bases. The CDR3 nucleotides are TGTGCCAGCAGCGTCCAGGGGGGAATGAACACTGAAGCTTTCTTT. Translating gives CASSVQGGMNTEAFF.

This clone was recorded once. V usage is TRBV5-5 and J usage is TRBJ2-1; TRBD2 matches at 10 bases. The CDR3 contains 19 residues. V lost 0 bases to trimming and J lost 0 bases; unmatched junction nucleotides: 9. The germline V gene has CDR1 SGHKS and CDR2 YYEKEE (reference sequence). DNA for the CDR3: TGTGCCAGCAGCTTGGCCGGGACTAGCGTATTTAGCTCCTACAATGAGCAGTTCTTC. This encodes CASSLAGTSVFSSYNEQFF.

The chain couples TRBV9 to TRBJ2-7; tentative D call: TRBD2 (6 bases). V dropped 0 bases and J dropped 5 bases, with 12 bases sitting between them. Looked up from germline, CDR1 is SGDLS and CDR2 is YYNGEE. The CDR3 sequence is 14 residues long. CDR3 protein: CASSVAGEGHEQYF. In DNA form, the CDR3 reads TGTGCCAGCAGCGTAGCGGGAGAAGGCCACGAGCAGTACTTC.

The chain is built from TRBV9 and TRBJ1-1; the D gene is possibly TRBD1 (5 bases). The V and J ends lost 0 bases and 5 bases respectively, with 14 bases between them. Germline V gene data show CDR1 as SGDLS and CDR2 as YYNGEE. CDR3 length equals 15 residues. Here the CDR3 reads CASSVEKGRGTEAFF. In nucleotides, the CDR3 is TGTGCCAGCAGCGTAGAGAAGGGGAGGGGTACTGAAGCTTTCTTT. Full variable domain (outside the CDR3, taken from reference TRBV9 and TRBJ1-1): DSGVTQTPKHLITATGQRVTLRCSPRSGDLSVYWYQQSLDQGLQFLIQYYNGEERAKGNILERFSAQQFPDLHSELNLSSLELGDSALYFCASSVEKGRGTEAFFGQGTRLTVV.

This chain links TRBV12-3 or TRBV12-4 with TRBJ1-1; maybe TRBD1 (6 bases). The CDR3 sequence is 12 residues long. Trimming stripped 7 bases from V and 2 bases from J, with 8 bases between. This CDR3 reads CASTGVNTEAFF. CDR3 DNA: TGTGCCAGCACAGGGGTCAACACTGAAGCTTTCTTT.

The chain employs TRBV5-5 and TRBJ2-6; TRBD2 is a possible D gene (5 bases). This CDR3 has 16 residues. Germline CDR1 is SGHKS and CDR2 is YYEKEE (reference sequence). The V end lost 0 bases, the J end lost 2 bases, and 9 bases lay between the germline ends. Here the CDR3 DNA reads TGTGCCAGCAGCTTGGGGTTCGGGGCTGGGGCCAACGTCCTGACTTTC. Protein sequence: CASSLGFGAGANVLTF.

The chain is built from TRBV19 and TRBJ1-4, with 9 positions matching TRBD1. CDR1 LNHDA and CDR2 SQIVND come from the germline V gene (reference sequence). CDR3 length: 17 residues. V shed 3 bases and J 2 bases; nucleotides not matched to a gene: 7. The CDR3 coding sequence is TGTGCCAGTAGTATGGTTACCACAGGGGGCACTAATGAAAAACTGTTTTTT. It codes for CASSMVTTGGTNEKLFF.

The rearrangement links TRBV19 to TRBJ2-2, with TRBD1 identical over 8 bases. J gave up 1 base and V 5 bases, and 6 bases lay outside the gene matches. The V gene's germline CDR1 is LNHDA and CDR2 SQIVND (reference sequence). The CDR3 totals 16 residues. Written as DNA, the CDR3 is TGTGCCAGTAGTCTAGTAGGACAGGGGAACACCGGGGAGCTGTTTTTT. The encoded protein is CASSLVGQGNTGELFF.

The CDR3 DNA sequence: TGTGCCAGCAGCGTAGTTAAGGGAGCAAACACTGAAGCTTTCTTT. The encoded protein is CASSVVKGANTEAFF. The chain joins TRBV9 to TRBJ1-1, with unresolved D. The CDR3 totals 15 residues. Trimming took off 0 bases at V and 2 bases at J, with 11 bases between the two ends. Germline CDR1 is SGDLS and CDR2 is YYNGEE.

The chain joins TRBV4-1 to TRBJ2-2; D unclear. CDR3 length: 14 residues. CDR1 MGHRA and CDR2 YSYEKL come from the germline V gene. Trimming left V 3 bases short and J 6 bases short, with 11 bases between. In DNA, the CDR3 is TGCGCCAGCAGCCACCAGGAAGCCGCCGGGGAGCTGTTTTTT. The encoded protein is CASSHQEAAGELFF.

The CDR3 spells CASSVVWGAGELFF. The CDR3 DNA reads TGTGCCAGCAGCGTAGTGTGGGGGGCCGGGGAGCTGTTTTTT. This rearrangement joins TRBV9 to TRBJ2-2; TRBD2 might be the D (6 bases). This CDR3 is built from 14 residues. The V gene's germline CDR1 is SGDLS and CDR2 YYNGEE. Trimming shortened V by 0 bases and J by 6 bases, and 9 bases separated the two germline ends.

The chain carries TRBV25-1 and TRBJ2-7; D might be TRBD1 (7 bases). CDR1 and CDR2 from the germline V gene are MGHDK and SYGVNS. This CDR3 region has 14 residues. Trimming cost V 2 bases and J 1 base, with 9 bases left between them. This CDR3 reads CASSEPGGSYEQYF. In DNA form, the CDR3 reads TGTGCCAGCAGTGAACCAGGGGGGTCCTACGAGCAGTACTTC.

The V and J genes are TRBV11-1 and TRBJ1-6, with 8 positions matching TRBD1. Germline V gene sequence: CDR1 SGHAT, CDR2 FQDESV (reference sequence). CDR3 length: 15 amino acids. V gave up 5 bases and J gave up 7 bases; unmatched junction bases: 7. CDR3 sequence reads: CASSGQGARNSPLHF. The CDR3 DNA reads TGTGCCAGCAGCGGCCAGGGGGCGCGGAATTCACCCCTCCACTTT.

This chain uses TRBV5-3 with TRBJ2-7, with a tentative D call TRBD2 (6 bases). TRBV5-3 belongs to the ORF category, with a function that is uncertain. Trimming took off 2 bases at V and 0 bases at J, with 12 bases between the two ends. CDR3 size: 15 residues. The CDR3 region has the DNA TGTGCCAGAAGCTTCTATCGGGGGAGCTCCTACGAGCAGTACTTC. Its translation is CARSFYRGSSYEQYF.

The gene calls are TRBV15 and TRBJ1-5; D unresolved. CDR1 LNHNV and CDR2 YYDKDF come from the germline V gene (reference sequence). The CDR3 consists of 14 residues. V lost 5 bases, J lost 3 bases, and 11 bases lay in between. The CDR3 region is CATSESRNNQPQHF. The CDR3 nucleotides read TGTGCCACCAGCGAATCTAGAAACAATCAGCCCCAGCATTTT. Complete variable domain (other parts from reference TRBV15 and TRBJ1-5): DAMVIQNPRYQVTQFGKPVTLSCSQTLNHNVMYWYQQKSSQAPKLLFHYYDKDFNNEADTPDNFQSRRPNTSFCFLDIRSPGLGDTAMYLCATSESRNNQPQHFGDGTRLSIL.

J is TRBJ2-5 and V is TRBV10-3, with D possibly being TRBD1 (6 bases). With 5 bases removed from V and 4 bases from J, the gap between germline ends came to 11 bases. The CDR3 runs 13 residues. In germline, CDR1 is ENHRY, CDR2 SYGVKD. The CDR3 here is CAISTTGGETQYF. CDR3 DNA: TGTGCCATCAGTACGACAGGCGGAGAGACCCAGTACTTC.

This sequence joins TRBV9 and TRBJ2-3, with 9 positions matching TRBD2. Germline CDR1 is SGDLS and CDR2 is YYNGEE. The junction had 9 bases not matched to a gene; V was cut back by 2 bases and J by 5 bases. CDR3 length: 16 amino acids. The CDR3 reads CASSVGLAGLEDTQYF. DNA of the CDR3: TGTGCCAGCAGCGTCGGCCTAGCGGGGCTGGAAGATACGCAGTATTTT.

The V and J genes are TRBV2 and TRBJ2-1; the match to TRBD1 covers 7 bases. The CDR3 loop spans 10 amino acids. V lost 7 bases and J lost 15; bases outside the gene matches: 6. In germline, CDR1 is SNHLY, CDR2 FYNNEI. This chain's CDR3 is CASTVGGMFF. CDR3 bases: TGTGCCAGCACCGTAGGGGGCATGTTCTTC.

The rearrangement uses TRBV6-5 and TRBJ1-2; TRBD1 matches 10 bases. The junction had 5 bases not matched to a gene; V was cut back by 4 bases and J by 12 bases. Germline assignment: CDR1 MNHEY and CDR2 SVGAGI. The CDR3 consists of 12 residues. The CDR3, as DNA: TGTGCCAGCAGTTTCGGGACAGGGGACAACACCTTC. This translates into CASSFGTGDNTF.

A single count supports this clone. The chain joins TRBV5-5 to TRBJ1-1; a weak D match, TRBD1 (6 bases). The CDR3 length is 15 residues. Looked up from germline, CDR1 is SGHKS and CDR2 is YYEKEE (reference sequence). V gave up 4 bases and J gave up 1 base, with 14 bases separating them. The CDR3 region is CASSTRRQANTEAFF. The CDR3 DNA follows: TGTGCCAGCAGCACACGGAGACAGGCGAACACTGAAGCTTTCTTT.